The 8 T cell receptor beta chains given below trace back to one sample, sequenced in a study of blood T cell repertoires in COVID-19. Data came from immunoSEQ multiplex PCR; TCRdb stores just in-frame clones and leaves some out. The sample yields about 98,000 clones, roughly 82% seen once. Sequencing was carried out using peripheral blood. These receptors all stem from a man aged 70 or older with active or convalescent COVID-19.

This clone has a handful of counts. This chain uses TRBV19 with TRBJ1-1, with D perhaps matching TRBD1 (6 bases). The V end was cut by 4 bases, the J end by 1 base, with 10 bases between. CDR1 and CDR2 from the germline V gene are LNHDA and SQIVND (reference sequence). The length of the CDR3 is 14 residues. This CDR3 reads CASSTSGANTEAFF. In nucleotides, the CDR3 is TGTGCCAGTAGTACGTCAGGGGCGAACACTGAAGCTTTCTTT.

The chain links TRBV19 to TRBJ2-1, with 8 bases fitting TRBD2. This CDR3 has 16 amino acids. J gave up 2 bases and V 7 bases, and 10 bases lay outside the gene matches. Germline V lookup: CDR1 LNHDA, CDR2 SQIVND (reference sequence). For the CDR3, the DNA is TGTGCCAGTACCTCCGGGGGGGGGCCCCCCTACAATGAGCAGTTCTTC. It encodes CASTSGGGPPYNEQFF.

This clone has just one count. V usage is TRBV6-2 or TRBV6-3 and J usage is TRBJ2-5; 9 bases match TRBD2. Trimming cost V 7 bases and J 4 bases; bases outside gene matches: 7. This CDR3 has 14 amino acids. Per germline, CDR1 MNHEY and CDR2 SVGEGT. The CDR3 nucleotides are TGTGCCAGCACCCCAGCGGGGGGAGGAGAGACCCAGTACTTC. Translation gives CASTPAGGGETQYF.

V and J are TRBV10-3 and TRBJ1-2, with 7 bases aligning to TRBD1. This CDR3 has 14 amino acids. After removal of 6 bases from V and 0 bases from J, the junction contained 4 bases not matched to a gene. Germline V CDR1 and CDR2: ENHRY, SYGVKD. The CDR3 region has the DNA TGTGCCATCAGCCCGGGACAGACTAACTATGGCTACACCTTC. It translates to CAISPGQTNYGYTF.

The chain carries TRBV20-1 and TRBJ2-7, with TRBD2 identical over 10 bases. This CDR3 is 15 amino acids long. The J segment lost 0 bases and the V segment lost 3 bases, leaving 5 bases of the junction unmatched. Germline-derived CDR1 and CDR2 are DFQATT and SNEGSKA (reference sequence). Here the CDR3 reads CSASSLAGGSYEQYF. For the CDR3, the DNA is TGCAGTGCTAGTAGTTTAGCGGGGGGCTCCTACGAGCAGTACTTC.

The rearrangement links TRBV9 to TRBJ2-2, with D perhaps matching TRBD1 (5 bases). Germline loops: CDR1 SGDLS, CDR2 YYNGEE. The CDR3 is 16 amino acids. V gave up 3 bases and J gave up 1 base, with 13 bases separating them. In nucleotides, the CDR3 is TGTGCCAGCAGCGCATTAGGGGTAATGAACACCGGGGAGCTGTTTTTT. Translation: CASSALGVMNTGELFF.

The chain recombines TRBV19 with TRBJ2-3, with 9 bases fitting TRBD2. From germline, CDR1 is LNHDA and CDR2 SQIVND (reference sequence). The trim removed 5 bases at V and 0 bases at J, leaving 3 bases unmatched. The length of the CDR3 is 15 residues. CDR3 nucleotides: TGTGCCAGTAGTCCCAGCGGGGGGAGCACAGATACGCAGTATTTT. Protein: CASSPSGGSTDTQYF.

The genes are TRBV12-3 or TRBV12-4 and TRBJ1-2, with D unresolved. The CDR3 is 12 residues long. Trimming pared 5 bases from V and 5 bases from J, leaving 9 bases between. The chain's CDR3 is CASSQGGYGYTF. CDR3 nucleotides: TGTGCCAGCAGTCAAGGAGGTTATGGCTACACCTTC.